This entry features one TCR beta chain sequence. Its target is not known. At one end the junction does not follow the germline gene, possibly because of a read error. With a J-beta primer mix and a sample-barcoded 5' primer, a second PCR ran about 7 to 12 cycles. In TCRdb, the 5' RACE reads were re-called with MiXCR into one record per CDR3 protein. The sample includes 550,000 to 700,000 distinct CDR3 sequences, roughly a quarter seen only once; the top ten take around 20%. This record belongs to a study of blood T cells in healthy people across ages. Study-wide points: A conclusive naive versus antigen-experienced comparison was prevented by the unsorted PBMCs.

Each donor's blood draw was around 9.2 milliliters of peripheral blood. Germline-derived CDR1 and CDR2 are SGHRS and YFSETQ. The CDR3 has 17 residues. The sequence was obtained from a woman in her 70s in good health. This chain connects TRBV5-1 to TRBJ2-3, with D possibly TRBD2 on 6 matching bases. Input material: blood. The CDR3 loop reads CASSLSPSGTSTDTQYF. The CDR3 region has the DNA TGCGCCAGCAGCTTGTCCCCAAGCGGAACTAGCACGGATACGCAGTATTTT. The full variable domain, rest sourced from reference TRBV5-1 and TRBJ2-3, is KAGVTQTPRYLIKTRGQQVTLSCSPISGHRSVSWYQQTPGQGLQFLFEYFSETQRNKGNFPGRFSGRQFSNSRSEMNVSTLELGDSALYLCASSLSPSGTSTDTQYFGPGTRLTVL.